The 27 T cell receptor beta chains in this list originate from one sample, sequenced in a study of blood T cells in healthy people across ages. PCR was performed a second time for about 6 to 11 cycles using a sample-barcoded 5' primer and a J-beta primer mix. TCRdb re-derived calls from the 5' RACE reads in MiXCR, one entry per CDR3 protein. Of hundreds of thousands of distinct CDR3 sequences in the sample, under 25% were seen once. The sample taken for sequencing was blood. Receptors were obtained from a man in his 70s in good health.

The V call is TRBV7-9, the J call TRBJ1-2, with 7 bases fitting TRBD1. This CDR3 has 13 residues. Germline lookup yields CDR1 SEHNR and CDR2 FQNEAQ (reference sequence). Trimming cost V 2 bases and J 5 bases; bases outside gene matches: 2. CDR3 sequence (DNA): TGTGCCAGCAGCTTACACAGGGGATATGGCTACACCTTC. This encodes CASSLHRGYGYTF.

This clonotype was counted at least ten times. The chain is built from TRBV29-1 and TRBJ2-1, with D unclear. CDR1 and CDR2 from the germline V gene are SQVTM and ANQGSEA. The CDR3 runs to 14 residues. The V and J ends lost 4 bases and 0 bases respectively, with 10 bases between them. The CDR3 DNA follows: TGCAGCGTTGCCCCAGTGAGCTCCTACAATGAGCAGTTCTTC. It is translated as CSVAPVSSYNEQFF.

The table lists this clonotype with many counts. CDR3 sequence: CASSGQGAFTEAFF. The CDR3 DNA is TGTGCCAGCAGTGGACAGGGGGCATTCACTGAAGCTTTCTTT. This chain connects TRBV6-6 to TRBJ1-1; 11 bases are a match to TRBD1. CDR3 length equals 14 residues. Germline CDR1 MNHNY, CDR2 SVGAGI (reference sequence). The trim removed 5 bases at V and 4 bases at J, leaving 3 bases unmatched.

The chain carries TRBV5-1 and TRBJ2-6, with D unclear. V lost 2 bases and J 0 bases, leaving 6 bases between the germline ends. This CDR3 has 15 amino acids. Germline CDR1 and CDR2: SGHRS and YFSETQ. The CDR3 spells CASSFTLSGANVLTF. Here the CDR3 DNA reads TGCGCCAGCAGCTTCACGCTCTCTGGGGCCAACGTCCTGACTTTC.

There are a few counts of this clonotype. The rearrangement joins TRBV18 to TRBJ2-1; 11 bases agree with TRBD2. With V trimmed by 2 bases and J by 8 bases, 8 bases remained unmatched. There are 16 residues in the CDR3. Germline V gene sequence: CDR1 KGHSH, CDR2 LQKENI. CDR3 region: CASSPIKLAGADEQFF. CDR3 in DNA: TGTGCCAGCTCACCAATCAAACTAGCGGGAGCCGATGAGCAGTTCTTC. Full variable domain (remainder filled in from reference TRBV18 and TRBJ2-1): NAGVMQNPRHLVRRRGQEARLRCSPMKGHSHVYWYRQLPEEGLKFMVYLQKENIIDESGMPKERFSAEFPKEGPSILRIQQVVRGDSAAYFCASSPIKLAGADEQFFGPGTRLTVL.

To note about this clonotype: A much larger clone is a single base away; this may be a read error. J is TRBJ2-5 and V is TRBV4-2; D might be TRBD2 (5 bases). The DNA end lines up better with TRBJ2-7; the J call may be wrong. Per the germline V gene, CDR1 is LGHNA and CDR2 is YNFKEQ. The CDR3 runs 17 residues. The CDR3 loop reads CASSQEGRGPSSREQYF. The CDR3 DNA sequence: TGTGCCAGCAGCCAAGAGGGCCGGGGTCCTAGTTCCCGCGAGCAGTACTTC.

This chain uses TRBV29-1 with TRBJ2-5; 8 nucleotides match TRBD2. Germline trimming cut 0 bases from V and 5 bases from J; bases unmatched to any gene: 5. The CDR3 covers 14 residues. CDR1 is SQVTM, CDR2 ANQGSEA, per germline. Here the CDR3 DNA reads TGCAGCGTTGAAGATGCGGGAGGACTGGAGACCCAGTACTTC. The encoded protein is CSVEDAGGLETQYF.

The V call is TRBV4-3, the J call TRBJ2-7, with TRBD2 identical over 10 bases. Germline loops: CDR1 LGHNA, CDR2 YSLEER. CDR3 length equals 16 residues. Trimming took 0 bases from V and 4 from J; bases not matched to a gene: 6. Here the CDR3 reads CASSQDGASGSYEQYF. The DNA of the CDR3 is TGCGCCAGCAGCCAAGATGGGGCTAGCGGGAGTTACGAGCAGTACTTC.

This clonotype has more than one count but fewer than ten. This chain connects TRBV27 to TRBJ2-5; 8 bases are a match to TRBD1. The junction had 3 bases not matched to a gene; V was cut back by 0 bases and J by 3 bases. This CDR3 is built from 15 residues. Looked up from germline, CDR1 is MNHEY and CDR2 is SMNVEV (reference sequence). The CDR3 loop reads CASSLSDRAKETQYF. Here the CDR3 DNA reads TGTGCCAGCAGTTTATCGGACAGGGCGAAAGAGACCCAGTACTTC.

The rearrangement uses TRBV5-5 and TRBJ2-7, with 10 bases fitting TRBD1. Germline V CDR1 and CDR2: SGHKS, YYEKEE (reference sequence). Unmatched junction bases numbered 10, after V lost 4 bases and J lost 3 bases. This CDR3 is 16 amino acids long. The CDR3 region has the DNA TGTGCCAGCAGCCGGGGACAGGGGCGCTCTTTCTACGAGCAGTACTTC. This codes for CASSRGQGRSFYEQYF.

As to this clonotype: Being one base from a much bigger clone, this may be a read error. The chain joins TRBV29-1 to TRBJ2-1; D remains ambiguous. The J call may be faulty, since TRBJ2-7 better matches the DNA end. CDR1 and CDR2 (germline): SQVTM, ANQGSEA. The CDR3 runs to 15 residues. In DNA, the CDR3 is TGCAGCGTTGAAGCCCCCGGCCAGAAAGCTTACGAGCAGTACTTC. Translating gives CSVEAPGQKAYEQYF.

The V gene is TRBV14, the J gene TRBJ2-7; 9 bases fit TRBD2. The CDR3 length is 16 residues. CDR1 and CDR2 (germline): SGHDN, FVKESK. V lost 0 bases to trimming and J lost 3 bases; unmatched junction nucleotides: 6. DNA of the CDR3: TGTGCCAGCAGCCAAGATCGACTAGCGGATTTCTACGAGCAGTACTTC. Residues: CASSQDRLADFYEQYF.

This chain joins TRBV20-1 and TRBJ2-7, with 12 bases fitting TRBD2. CDR3 length: 18 amino acids. Germline CDR1 DFQATT, CDR2 SNEGSKA (reference sequence). J lost 0 bases, V lost 0 bases, and 9 bases had no gene match. CDR3 sequence (DNA): TGCAGTGCTAGAGATCCTAGCGGGAGGGCCCCCCTCTCCTACGAGCAGTACTTC. This translates into CSARDPSGRAPLSYEQYF.

This clonotype turned up a few times. This sequence joins TRBV7-2 and TRBJ2-1, with no clear D. The V and J ends lost 5 bases and 8 bases respectively, with 13 bases between them. The CDR3 spans 13 residues. From germline, CDR1 is SGHTA and CDR2 FQGNSA. CDR3 in DNA: TGTGCCAGCAGCCCGCCCGGTCATTATGAGCAGTTCTTC. This codes for CASSPPGHYEQFF.

There are a few counts of this clonotype. The chain recombines TRBV6-6 with TRBJ2-5; no reliable D call. The CDR3 has 11 amino acids. Germline V CDR1 and CDR2: MNHNY, SVGAGI (reference sequence). V was clipped by 6 bases and J by 5 bases, with 7 bases between them. CDR3 protein: CASSVPETQYF. The CDR3 DNA is TGTGCCAGCAGCGTACCGGAGACCCAGTACTTC.

This clonotype appeared a few times. The gene calls are TRBV13 and TRBJ2-1, with TRBD2 matching over 10 bases. The DNA end favors TRBJ2-7, so the J call may be wrong. CDR3 length: 15 residues. Germline CDR1 PRHDT, CDR2 FYEKMQ (reference sequence). The CDR3: CASSLVLAGDSEQYF. DNA for the CDR3: TGTGCCAGCAGCTTAGTCCTAGCGGGAGACAGCGAGCAGTACTTC.

The chain uses TRBV7-9 and TRBJ1-1; 7 bases fit TRBD1. V lost 5 bases and J lost 8; bases outside the gene matches: 11. There are 14 residues in the CDR3. CDR1 is SEHNR and CDR2 is FQNEAQ in the germline V gene (reference sequence). DNA for the CDR3: TGTGCCAGCAGCCGGACAGGTGATCTAGTGGAAGCTTTCTTT. As protein: CASSRTGDLVEAFF.

In its sample, this clonotype was seen many times. The V gene is TRBV5-1, the J gene TRBJ1-2, with D possibly matching TRBD1 (6 bases). The germline V gene encodes CDR1 SGHRS and CDR2 YFSETQ. V was pared by 4 bases and J by 1 base, with 14 bases between. This CDR3 is 15 amino acids long. Here the CDR3 reads CASSTGQSLNYGYTF. For the CDR3, the DNA is TGCGCCAGCAGCACCGGACAGTCGCTTAACTATGGCTACACCTTC.

This clonotype has more than one count but fewer than ten. CDR3 amino acids: CASSPRTSGRGNEQYF. CDR3 sequence (DNA): TGTGCCAGCAGCCCTCGGACTAGCGGGAGGGGCAACGAGCAGTACTTC. This chain joins TRBV7-9 and TRBJ2-5, with 15 positions matching TRBD2. The J call may not be correct, given that the DNA end is closer to TRBJ2-7. The germline CDR1 and CDR2 sequences are SEHNR and FQNEAQ (reference sequence). The CDR3 sequence is 16 residues long.

The chain carries TRBV28 and TRBJ1-2; 7 positions match TRBD1. Germline-derived CDR1 and CDR2 are MDHEN and SYDVKM. There are 12 residues in the CDR3. V dropped 4 bases and J dropped 8; count of bases not matched to a gene: 4. The CDR3 loop reads CASSSQGGGYTF. The DNA for the CDR3 is TGTGCCAGCAGTTCTCAGGGGGGCGGCTACACCTTC.

V gene TRBV20-1 combines with J gene TRBJ1-3, with TRBD1 as a possible D gene (6 bases). CDR1 is DFQATT, CDR2 SNEGSKA, per germline (reference sequence). This CDR3 spans 15 amino acids. Between the trimmed V and J ends, which lost 6 bases and 2 bases, there was a span of 17 bases. CDR3 amino acids: CSAPPTGSPGNTIYF. In DNA, the CDR3 is TGCAGTGCCCCACCGACAGGCTCACCTGGAAACACCATATATTTT.

V is TRBV9 and J is TRBJ2-3; possible D gene TRBD1, 6 bases. Per germline, CDR1 SGDLS and CDR2 YYNGEE. V was trimmed by 4 bases and J by 3 bases, leaving 15 bases between them. This CDR3 is 15 amino acids long. CDR3 sequence reads: CASSPPPRGTDTQYF. Here the CDR3 DNA reads TGTGCCAGCAGCCCCCCCCCGAGGGGGACAGATACGCAGTATTTT.

The rearrangement links TRBV6-6 to TRBJ2-1, with D uncertain. V lost 4 bases and J lost 7, with 8 bases in between. This CDR3 spans 12 amino acids. Germline V gene data show CDR1 as MNHNY and CDR2 as SVGAGI (reference sequence). The chain's CDR3 is CASSWVENEQFF. The CDR3 coding sequence is TGTGCCAGCAGTTGGGTGGAGAATGAGCAGTTCTTC.

The J gene is TRBJ2-3, the V gene TRBV11-2; 8 positions match TRBD2. Germline lookup yields CDR1 SGHAT and CDR2 FQNNGV. The CDR3 has 16 amino acids. J was trimmed by 8 bases and V by 1 base; bases with no gene match: 11. CDR3 DNA sequence: TGTGCCAGCAGCTTAGTGGCTAGCGGTGCGGGAGGTACGCAGTATTTT. Its protein is CASSLVASGAGGTQYF.

In its sample, this clonotype was seen many times. The chain has TRBV27 and TRBJ2-1; TRBD1 matches 7 bases. V trimming: 3 bases; J trimming: 4 bases; junction bases outside the gene matches: 6. Germline V lookup: CDR1 MNHEY, CDR2 SMNVEV (reference sequence). This CDR3 spans 15 amino acids. DNA of the CDR3: TGTGCCAGCAGTTTGAACCGGGACAGTTACAATGAGCAGTTCTTC. Amino acid sequence: CASSLNRDSYNEQFF.

Note on this clonotype: The junction shows a germline mismatch at one end, possibly a read error. The chain joins TRBV24-1 to TRBJ2-3, with a weak D call TRBD1 (5 bases). The CDR3 contains 15 residues. Germline assignment: CDR1 KGHDR and CDR2 SFDVKD. Here the CDR3 reads CATSDSLADTGTQYF. CDR3 nucleotides: TGTGCCACCAGTGATTCGTTGGCGGACACAGGTACGCAGTATTTT.

This clonotype was picked up a small number of times. The rearrangement joins TRBV28 to TRBJ2-2, with 7 bases fitting TRBD1. CDR1 and CDR2 from the germline V gene are MDHEN and SYDVKM. V shed 0 bases, J shed 7 bases, and the junction held 5 bases outside the gene matches. The CDR3 loop spans 15 amino acids. The CDR3 reads CASSLWTGSNGELFF. CDR3 nucleotides: TGTGCCAGCAGTTTATGGACAGGGAGCAACGGGGAGCTGTTTTTT.